These 19 T cell receptor beta chains were sequenced from one sample in a study of T cells after yellow fever vaccination. TCRdb reanalysed the 5' RACE reads using MiXCR and keeps one entry per CDR3 protein. The sample consists of hundreds of thousands of distinct CDR3 sequences, approximately 4% of them appearing once. Source: PBMCs, taken 5 days after the yellow fever booster vaccination. These receptors were collected from a man between 18 and 35 years old who received the YFV17D yellow fever vaccine.

This clonotype was recorded many times. This sequence joins TRBV18 and TRBJ2-2; the D gene is possibly TRBD1 (6 bases). V lost 3 bases and J lost 3, with 14 bases in between. The CDR3 sequence is 16 residues long. Looked up from germline, CDR1 is KGHSH and CDR2 is LQKENI. For the CDR3, the DNA is TGTGCCAGCTCACCCCCGCAGGGGCCATACACCGGGGAGCTGTTTTTT. This translates into CASSPPQGPYTGELFF. The variable domain in full, with the rest retrieved from reference TRBV18 and TRBJ2-2, is NAGVMQNPRHLVRRRGQEARLRCSPMKGHSHVYWYRQLPEEGLKFMVYLQKENIIDESGMPKERFSAEFPKEGPSILRIQQVVRGDSAAYFCASSPPQGPYTGELFFGEGSRLTVL.

This clonotype appeared a few times. The chain employs TRBV19 and TRBJ1-2; 7 bases align to TRBD1. V gave up 6 bases and J gave up 4 bases; unmatched junction bases: 5. CDR3 size: 13 residues. CDR1 and CDR2 (germline): LNHDA, SQIVND (reference sequence). The CDR3 DNA follows: TGTGCCAGTAGCCACAGGGGCGTCTATGGCTACACCTTC. Translating it yields CASSHRGVYGYTF.

This clonotype was seen more than once but under ten times. The J gene is TRBJ2-1, the V gene TRBV20-1; 12 bases are a match to TRBD2. Trimming took 1 base from V and 2 from J; bases not matched to a gene: 9. Germline V CDR1 and CDR2: DFQATT, SNEGSKA (reference sequence). The CDR3 sequence is 18 residues long. CDR3 nucleotide sequence: TGCAGTGCTAGAGTTTCGGGTGCTAGCGGGGGGGCCTACAATGAGCAGTTCTTC. Translation gives CSARVSGASGGAYNEQFF.

This clonotype was detected many times. This chain links TRBV7-2 with TRBJ1-4; 8 bases are shared with TRBD1. The J segment lost 10 bases and the V segment lost 1 base, leaving 8 bases of the junction unmatched. The CDR3 runs 15 residues. Per germline, CDR1 SGHTA and CDR2 FQGNSA. CDR3 DNA sequence: TGTGCCAGCAGCTTAGAGGCAGGGGGCATCGGAAAACTGTTTTTT. Translating it yields CASSLEAGGIGKLFF.

This clonotype has just a few counts. The rearrangement uses TRBV5-1 and TRBJ1-5, with D possibly TRBD1 on 6 matching bases. In germline, CDR1 is SGHRS, CDR2 YFSETQ. V was pared by 1 base and J by 4 bases, with 12 bases between. This CDR3 is built from 15 residues. The DNA for the CDR3 is TGCGCCAGCAGCTTGCAGGGGCGGATTAATCAGCCCCAGCATTTT. Residues: CASSLQGRINQPQHF.

This clonotype was counted many times. The genes are TRBV4-1 and TRBJ2-5; 7 bases are shared with TRBD2. Germline CDR1 reads MGHRA; CDR2 reads YSYEKL. CDR3 length equals 13 residues. The V segment lost 4 bases and the J segment 2 bases; nucleotides outside the gene matches: 1. CDR3 DNA sequence: TGCGCCAGCAGCCGGGGACTACAAGAGACCCAGTACTTC. Protein sequence: CASSRGLQETQYF.

This clonotype was detected ten times or more. The genes are TRBV7-8 and TRBJ2-2; tentatively, D is TRBD1 or TRBD2 (5 bases each). Germline V lookup: CDR1 SGHVS, CDR2 FQNEAQ. V shed 3 bases and J shed 0 bases, with 8 bases lying between them. The length of the CDR3 is 15 residues. In DNA, the CDR3 is TGTGCCAGCAGCTTGGGGGTCACGAACACCGGGGAGCTGTTTTTT. Translated, it gives CASSLGVTNTGELFF.

A few counts support this clonotype. This chain connects TRBV5-1 to TRBJ1-1, with D unresolved. The V end lost 7 bases, the J end lost 5 bases, and 12 bases lay between the germline ends. Per germline, CDR1 SGHRS and CDR2 YFSETQ. The CDR3 spans 12 residues. This CDR3 reads CASGSRGTEAFF. DNA for the CDR3: TGCGCCAGCGGGTCGAGAGGGACTGAAGCTTTCTTT.

The J gene is TRBJ2-3, the V gene TRBV5-6, with 9 bases matching TRBD2. Germline V CDR1 and CDR2: SGHDT, YYEEEE. The CDR3 spans 15 residues. V trimming: 2 bases; J trimming: 4 bases; junction bases outside the gene matches: 5. The CDR3, as DNA: TGTGCCAGCAGCTTACGCGGGGGGGTCCCAGATACGCAGTATTTT. This sequence encodes CASSLRGGVPDTQYF.

V usage is TRBV10-3 and J usage is TRBJ2-1; TRBD2 aligns across 10 bases. CDR3 length: 15 residues. The J segment lost 8 bases and the V segment lost 4 bases, leaving 8 bases of the junction unmatched. Germline V CDR1 and CDR2: ENHRY, SYGVKD. As DNA, the CDR3 is TGTGCCATCAGTGGAACTAGCGGGGACAAGGATGAGCAGTTCTTC. It yields the protein CAISGTSGDKDEQFF.

In its sample, this clonotype was seen a few times. The genes are TRBV27 and TRBJ2-2; 8 positions agree with TRBD1. This CDR3 region has 16 residues. CDR1 and CDR2 (germline): MNHEY, SMNVEV (reference sequence). Trimming removed 6 bases from V and 3 bases from J; junction bases left unmatched: 9. The CDR3 nucleotides read TGTGCCAGCAGCTGGGGGATGGACAGGGACACCGGGGAGCTGTTTTTT. Amino acids: CASSWGMDRDTGELFF.

This clonotype came up a few times. The rearrangement joins TRBV6-2 or TRBV6-3 to TRBJ2-7, with D perhaps being TRBD1 or TRBD2 (5 bases each). Trimming shortened V by 2 bases and J by 6 bases, and 20 bases separated the two germline ends. CDR3 length: 16 residues. CDR1 is MNHEY, CDR2 SVGEGT, per germline. CDR3 nucleotides: TGTGCCAGCAGTTACCGATCATTGGGACCTCGGTCCGAGCAGTACGTC. Translated, it gives CASSYRSLGPRSEQYV.

This clonotype was seen a handful of times. The gene calls are TRBV7-2 and TRBJ2-5; possibly TRBD2 for D (6 bases). Trimming shortened V by 10 bases and J by 1 base, and 13 bases separated the two germline ends. In germline, CDR1 is SGHTA, CDR2 FQGNSA. The CDR3 is 13 residues long. CDR3 coding DNA: TGTGCCACAGGAGGAGGGCCCCAAGAGACCCAGTACTTC. Its protein is CATGGGPQETQYF. Combining the CDR3 with reference TRBV7-2 and TRBJ2-5 gives the whole variable domain GAGVSQSPSNKVTEKGKDVELRCDPISGHTALYWYRQSLGQGLEFLIYFQGNSAPDKSGLPSDRFSAERTGGSVSTLTIQRTQQEDSAVYLCATGGGPQETQYFGPGTRLLVL.

This clonotype has a handful of counts. The chain recombines TRBV27 with TRBJ1-1, with a possible D match to TRBD1 (5 bases). V lost 6 bases and J lost 0, with 17 bases in between. CDR3 length: 16 amino acids. Germline lookup yields CDR1 MNHEY and CDR2 SMNVEV (reference sequence). Written as DNA, the CDR3 is TGTGCCAGCAGCCAAGAGGGGAGGATGGTGAACACTGAAGCTTTCTTT. It encodes CASSQEGRMVNTEAFF.

The CDR3 region is CASRGPSGDTDTQYF. CDR3 nucleotides: TGTGCCAGCAGAGGCCCTAGCGGGGACACAGATACGCAGTATTTT. V gene TRBV2 combines with J gene TRBJ2-3; 9 bases map to TRBD2. The length of the CDR3 is 15 residues. The V gene end was trimmed by 6 bases and the J gene end by 2 bases; junction bases not matched to a gene: 6. Germline V CDR1 and CDR2: SNHLY, FYNNEI. The full variable domain, its missing parts supplied by reference TRBV2 and TRBJ2-3, is EPEVTQTPSHQVTQMGQEVILRCVPISNHLYFYWYRQILGQKVEFLVSFYNNEISEKSEIFDDQFSVERPDGSNFTLKIRSTKLEDSAMYFCASRGPSGDTDTQYFGPGTRLTVL.

The chain is built from TRBV20-1 and TRBJ2-5; D remains ambiguous. In germline, CDR1 is DFQATT, CDR2 SNEGSKA (reference sequence). The CDR3 extends over 10 amino acids. Trimming pared 3 bases from V and 5 bases from J, leaving 4 bases between. CDR3 residues: CSASDETQYF. DNA for the CDR3: TGCAGTGCTAGTGACGAGACCCAGTACTTC.

The gene calls are TRBV7-2 and TRBJ1-1, with 8 nucleotides matching TRBD1. CDR3 size: 15 residues. Germline trimming cut 6 bases from V and 3 bases from J; bases unmatched to any gene: 9. Germline assignment: CDR1 SGHTA and CDR2 FQGNSA. The DNA of the CDR3 is TGTGCCAGCAGTCGGACCCAGGGGGCCCACACTGAAGCTTTCTTT. This encodes CASSRTQGAHTEAFF.

This clonotype was counted a few times. The chain uses TRBV5-6 and TRBJ2-1; 7 nucleotides agree with TRBD2. This CDR3 is built from 17 residues. From germline, CDR1 is SGHDT and CDR2 YYEEEE. V was pared by 3 bases and J by 1 base, with 10 bases of the junction left unmatched. This chain's CDR3 is CASSSPGEGRSYNEQFF. CDR3 DNA sequence: TGTGCCAGCAGCTCTCCGGGGGAGGGGAGGTCCTACAATGAGCAGTTCTTC. Drawing the rest from reference TRBV5-6 and TRBJ2-1, the complete variable domain is DAGVTQSPTHLIKTRGQQVTLRCSPKSGHDTVSWYQQALGQGPQFIFQYYEEEERQRGNFPDRFSGHQFPNYSSELNVNALLLGDSALYLCASSSPGEGRSYNEQFFGPGTRLTVL.

This clonotype was recorded many times. The chain combines TRBV29-1 with TRBJ1-5; TRBD1 is a possible D gene (6 bases). CDR1 and CDR2 (germline): SQVTM, ANQGSEA. The V end lost 6 bases, the J end lost 0 bases, and 6 bases lay between the germline ends. The CDR3 has 12 residues. DNA of the CDR3: TGCAGCGTCAGGGGTAGCAATCAGCCCCAGCATTTT. Translation gives CSVRGSNQPQHF.